One sample yielded the 2 T cell receptor beta chains listed below, sequenced in a study of siplizumab effects on memory and regulatory T cells. Here immunoSEQ multiplex PCR was the method, and the copy in TCRdb shows in-frame clones only, minus some. The sample lists roughly 100,000 clones; about 94% were seen once. The sequenced sample consisted of CD4+ T cells sorted from blood. The receptor source for this set is a human donor in good health.

The gene calls are TRBV2 and TRBJ1-1; 7 bases fit TRBD1. This CDR3 has 17 amino acids. The V segment lost 6 bases and the J segment 0 bases; nucleotides outside the gene matches: 13. CDR1 SNHLY and CDR2 FYNNEI come from the germline V gene. CDR3 nucleotide sequence: TGTGCCAGCAGCGTACCGCGGGACAGAACCATGAACACTGAAGCTTTCTTT. It translates to CASSVPRDRTMNTEAFF.

The chain employs TRBV15 and TRBJ1-5, with D possibly being TRBD1 (6 bases). The CDR3 contains 14 residues. Trimming took off 1 base at V and 6 bases at J, with 10 bases between the two ends. The germline V gene encodes CDR1 LNHNV and CDR2 YYDKDF (reference sequence). The CDR3 DNA sequence: TGTGCCACCAGCAGAGTTCCAGGGGTTCAGCCCCAGCATTTT. Translated: CATSRVPGVQPQHF.